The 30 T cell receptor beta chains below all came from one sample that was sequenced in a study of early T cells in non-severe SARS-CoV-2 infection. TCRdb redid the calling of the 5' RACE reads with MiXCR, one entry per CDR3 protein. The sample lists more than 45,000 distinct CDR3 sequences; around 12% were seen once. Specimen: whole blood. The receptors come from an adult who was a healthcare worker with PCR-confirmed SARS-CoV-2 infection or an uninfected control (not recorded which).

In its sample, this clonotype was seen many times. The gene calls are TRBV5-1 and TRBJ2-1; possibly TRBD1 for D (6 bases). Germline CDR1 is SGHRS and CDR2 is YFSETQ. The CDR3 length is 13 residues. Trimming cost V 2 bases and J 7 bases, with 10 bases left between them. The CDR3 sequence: CASSFRGVNEQFF. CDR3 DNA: TGCGCCAGCAGCTTCAGGGGAGTGAATGAGCAGTTCTTC.

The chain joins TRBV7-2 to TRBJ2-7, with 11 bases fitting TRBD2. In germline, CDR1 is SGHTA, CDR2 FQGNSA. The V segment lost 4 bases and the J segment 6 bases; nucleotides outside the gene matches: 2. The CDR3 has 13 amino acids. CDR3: CASSSGTSGEQYF. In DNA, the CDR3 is TGTGCCAGCAGCTCCGGGACTAGCGGCGAGCAGTACTTC.

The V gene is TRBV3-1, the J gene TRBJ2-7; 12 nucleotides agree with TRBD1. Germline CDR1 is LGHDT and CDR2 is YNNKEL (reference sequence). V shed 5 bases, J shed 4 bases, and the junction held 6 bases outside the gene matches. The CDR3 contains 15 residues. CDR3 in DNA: TGTGCCAGCAGCTCCGGGACAGGGGGCGGTTACGAGCAGTACTTC. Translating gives CASSSGTGGGYEQYF.

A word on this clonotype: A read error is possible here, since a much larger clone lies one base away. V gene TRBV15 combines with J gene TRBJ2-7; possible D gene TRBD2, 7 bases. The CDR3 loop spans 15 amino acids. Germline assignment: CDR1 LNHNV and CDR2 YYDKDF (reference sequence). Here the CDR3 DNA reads TGTGCCACCAGCAGGGGAGGGGGGCTTATGTACGGGCAGTACTTC. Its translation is CATSRGGGLMYGQYF.

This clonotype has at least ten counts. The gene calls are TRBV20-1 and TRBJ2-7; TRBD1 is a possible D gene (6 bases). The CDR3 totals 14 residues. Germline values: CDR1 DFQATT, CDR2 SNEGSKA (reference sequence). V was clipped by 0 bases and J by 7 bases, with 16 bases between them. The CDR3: CSARDLGGRKEQYF. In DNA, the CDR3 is TGCAGTGCTAGAGATCTAGGGGGTCGCAAGGAGCAGTACTTC.

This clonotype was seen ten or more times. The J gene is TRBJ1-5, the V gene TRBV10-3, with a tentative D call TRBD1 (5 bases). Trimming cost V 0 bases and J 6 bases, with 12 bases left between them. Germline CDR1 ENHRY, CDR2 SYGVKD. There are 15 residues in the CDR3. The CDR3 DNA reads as TGTGCCATCAGTGAGTCAGCCAGGGCGGTTCAGCCCCAGCATTTT. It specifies CAISESARAVQPQHF.

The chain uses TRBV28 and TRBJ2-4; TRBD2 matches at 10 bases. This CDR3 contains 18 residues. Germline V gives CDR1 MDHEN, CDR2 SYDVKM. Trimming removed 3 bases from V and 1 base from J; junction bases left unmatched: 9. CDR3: CASSLATSGIGAKNIQYF. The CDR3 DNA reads TGTGCCAGCAGTTTGGCTACTAGCGGGATCGGGGCCAAAAACATTCAGTACTTC. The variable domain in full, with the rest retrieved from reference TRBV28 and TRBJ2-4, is DVKVTQSSRYLVKRTGEKVFLECVQDMDHENMFWYRQDPGLGLRLIYFSYDVKMKEKGDIPEGYSVSREKKERFSLILESASTNQTSMYLCASSLATSGIGAKNIQYFGAGTRLSVL.

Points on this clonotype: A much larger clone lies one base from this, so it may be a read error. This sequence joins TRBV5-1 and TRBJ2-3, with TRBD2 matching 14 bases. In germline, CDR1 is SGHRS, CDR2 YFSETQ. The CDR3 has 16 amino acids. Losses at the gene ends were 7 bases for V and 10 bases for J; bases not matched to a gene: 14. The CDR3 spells CASGTLGTSGSQAQYF. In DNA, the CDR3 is TGCGCCAGCGGCACCCTAGGGACTAGCGGGAGTCAGGCGCAGTATTTT. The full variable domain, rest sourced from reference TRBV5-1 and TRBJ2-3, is KAGVTQTPRYLIKTRGQQVTLSCSPISGHRSVSWYQQTPGQGLQFLFEYFSETQRNKGNFPGRFSGRQFSNSRSEMNVSTLELGDSALYLCASGTLGTSGSQAQYFGPGTRLTVL.

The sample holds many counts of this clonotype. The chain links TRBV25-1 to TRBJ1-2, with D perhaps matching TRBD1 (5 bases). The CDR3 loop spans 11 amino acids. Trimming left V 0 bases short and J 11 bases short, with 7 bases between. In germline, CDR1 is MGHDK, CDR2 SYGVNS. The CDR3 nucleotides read TGTGCCAGCAGTGAATATAGGGGATACACCTTC. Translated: CASSEYRGYTF.

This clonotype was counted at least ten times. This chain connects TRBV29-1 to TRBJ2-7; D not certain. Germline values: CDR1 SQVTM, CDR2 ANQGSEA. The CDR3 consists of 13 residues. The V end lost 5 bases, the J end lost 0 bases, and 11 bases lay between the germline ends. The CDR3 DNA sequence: TGCAGCGTTCTCGACTCCCACTCCTACGAGCAGTACTTC. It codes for CSVLDSHSYEQYF.

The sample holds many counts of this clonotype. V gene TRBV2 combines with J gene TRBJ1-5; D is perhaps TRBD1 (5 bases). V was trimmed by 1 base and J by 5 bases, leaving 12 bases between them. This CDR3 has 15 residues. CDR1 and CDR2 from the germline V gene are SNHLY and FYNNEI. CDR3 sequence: CASSEGGAEDQPQHF. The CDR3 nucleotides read TGTGCCAGCAGTGAAGGCGGGGCGGAGGATCAGCCCCAGCATTTT.

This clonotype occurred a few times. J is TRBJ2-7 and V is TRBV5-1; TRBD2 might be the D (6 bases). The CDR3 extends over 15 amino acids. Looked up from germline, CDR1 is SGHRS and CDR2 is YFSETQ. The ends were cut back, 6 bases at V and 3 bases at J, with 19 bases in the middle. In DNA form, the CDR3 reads TGCGCCAGCACCCCGGGGGTCAACCCTTTCTACGAGCAGTACTTC. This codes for CASTPGVNPFYEQYF.

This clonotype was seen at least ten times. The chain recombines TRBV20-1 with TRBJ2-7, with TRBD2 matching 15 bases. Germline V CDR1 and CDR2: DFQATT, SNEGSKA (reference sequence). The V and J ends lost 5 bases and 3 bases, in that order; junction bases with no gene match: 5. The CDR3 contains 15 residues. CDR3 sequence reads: CSASGLAGGSYEQYF. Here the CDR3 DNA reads TGCAGTGCTTCGGGACTAGCGGGAGGTAGCTACGAGCAGTACTTC.

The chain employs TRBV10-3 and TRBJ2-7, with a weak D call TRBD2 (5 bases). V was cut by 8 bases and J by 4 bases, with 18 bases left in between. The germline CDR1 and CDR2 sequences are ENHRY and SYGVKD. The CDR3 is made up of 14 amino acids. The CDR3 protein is CAIGESGRTYEQYF. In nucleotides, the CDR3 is TGTGCCATCGGGGAGTCGGGCAGGACTTACGAGCAGTACTTC.

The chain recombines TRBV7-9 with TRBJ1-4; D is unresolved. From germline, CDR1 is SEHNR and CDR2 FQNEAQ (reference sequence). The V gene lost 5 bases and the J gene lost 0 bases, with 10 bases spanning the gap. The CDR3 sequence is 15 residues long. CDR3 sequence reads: CASSPYGATNEKLFF. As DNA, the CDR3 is TGTGCCAGCAGCCCGTACGGGGCAACTAATGAAAAACTGTTTTTT.

CDR3 sequence: CASLGGGGSGAKNIQYF. The CDR3 DNA sequence: TGCGCCAGCCTAGGAGGGGGGGGTAGTGGAGCCAAAAACATTCAGTACTTC. The rearrangement links TRBV10-1 to TRBJ2-4, with TRBD2 as a possible D gene (7 bases). Germline V lookup: CDR1 WNHNN, CDR2 SYGVQD (reference sequence). This CDR3 contains 17 residues. V dropped 8 bases and J dropped 0 bases, with 20 bases sitting between them.

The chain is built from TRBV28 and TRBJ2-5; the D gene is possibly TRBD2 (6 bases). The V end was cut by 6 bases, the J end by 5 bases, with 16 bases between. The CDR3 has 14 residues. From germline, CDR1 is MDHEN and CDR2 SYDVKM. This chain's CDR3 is CASSPGGLRETQYF. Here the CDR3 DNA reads TGTGCCAGCAGCCCTGGGGGGTTGCGGGAGACCCAGTACTTC.

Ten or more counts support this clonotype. CDR3 sequence reads: CASSPPGGNTIYF. For the CDR3, the DNA is TGTGCCAGCTCACCACCAGGCGGAAACACCATATATTTT. This chain joins TRBV18 and TRBJ1-3, with no clear D. Germline CDR1 KGHSH, CDR2 LQKENI. The CDR3 consists of 13 residues. Trimming took off 0 bases at V and 4 bases at J, with 4 bases between the two ends.

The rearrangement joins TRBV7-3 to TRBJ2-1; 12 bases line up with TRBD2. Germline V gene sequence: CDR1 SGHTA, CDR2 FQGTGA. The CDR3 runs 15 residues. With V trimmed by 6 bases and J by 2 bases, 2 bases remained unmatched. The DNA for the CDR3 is TGTGCCAGCAGTTGGACTAGCGGGGCCTACAATGAGCAGTTCTTC. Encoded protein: CASSWTSGAYNEQFF.

DNA for the CDR3: TGTGCCAGCAGCCCGGGGCGGTACAATGAGCAGTTCTTC. As protein: CASSPGRYNEQFF. This chain uses TRBV7-3 with TRBJ2-1, with D perhaps being TRBD1 or TRBD2 (5 bases each). Trimming pared 5 bases from V and 4 bases from J, leaving 9 bases between. CDR1 SGHTA and CDR2 FQGTGA come from the germline V gene. The length of the CDR3 is 13 residues.

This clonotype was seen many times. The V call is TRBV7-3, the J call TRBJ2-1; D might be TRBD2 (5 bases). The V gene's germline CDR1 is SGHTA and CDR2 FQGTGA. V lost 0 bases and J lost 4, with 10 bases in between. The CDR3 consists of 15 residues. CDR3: CASSLTGREYNEQFF. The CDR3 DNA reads TGTGCCAGCAGCTTAACAGGGAGAGAATACAATGAGCAGTTCTTC.

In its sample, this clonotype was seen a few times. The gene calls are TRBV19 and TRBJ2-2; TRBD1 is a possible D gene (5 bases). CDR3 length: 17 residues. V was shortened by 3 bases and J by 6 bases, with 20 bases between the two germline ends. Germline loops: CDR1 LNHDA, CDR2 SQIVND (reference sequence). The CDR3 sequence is CASSIRVSPAVAGELFF. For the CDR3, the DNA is TGTGCCAGTAGTATCAGGGTCTCCCCCGCGGTGGCCGGGGAGCTGTTTTTT. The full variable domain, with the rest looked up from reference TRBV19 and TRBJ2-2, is DGGITQSPKYLFRKEGQNVTLSCEQNLNHDAMYWYRQDPGQGLRLIYYSQIVNDFQKGDIAEGYSVSREKKESFPLTVTSAQKNPTAFYLCASSIRVSPAVAGELFFGEGSRLTVL.

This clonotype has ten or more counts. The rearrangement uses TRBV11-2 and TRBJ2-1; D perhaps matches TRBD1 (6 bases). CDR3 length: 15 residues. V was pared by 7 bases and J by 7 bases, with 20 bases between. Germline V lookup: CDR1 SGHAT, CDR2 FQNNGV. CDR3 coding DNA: TGTGCCAGCACCCCAGCATCCACAGGGCGAAATGAGCAGTTCTTC. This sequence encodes CASTPASTGRNEQFF.

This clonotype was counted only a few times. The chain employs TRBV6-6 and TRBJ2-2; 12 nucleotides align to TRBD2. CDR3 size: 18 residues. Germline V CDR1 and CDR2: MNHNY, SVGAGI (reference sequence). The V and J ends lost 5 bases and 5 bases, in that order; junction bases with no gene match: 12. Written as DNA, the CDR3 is TGTGCCAGCAGTACCCTCTCTAGCGGGAGGGCCCAGACCGGGGAGCTGTTTTTT. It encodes CASSTLSSGRAQTGELFF.

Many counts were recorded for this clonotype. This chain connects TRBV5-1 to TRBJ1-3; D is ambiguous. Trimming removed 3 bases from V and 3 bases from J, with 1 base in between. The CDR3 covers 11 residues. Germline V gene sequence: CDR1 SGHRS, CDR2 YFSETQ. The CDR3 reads CASSYGNTIYF. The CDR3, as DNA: TGCGCCAGCAGCTATGGAAACACCATATATTTT.

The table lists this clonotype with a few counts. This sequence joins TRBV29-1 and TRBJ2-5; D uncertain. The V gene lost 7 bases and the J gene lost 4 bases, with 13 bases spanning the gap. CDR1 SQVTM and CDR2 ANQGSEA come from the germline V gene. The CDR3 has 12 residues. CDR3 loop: CSGAPQSETQYF. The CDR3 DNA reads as TGCAGCGGGGCGCCCCAATCAGAGACCCAGTACTTC.

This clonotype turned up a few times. The CDR3 bases are TGTGCCAGCAGCCGGGACAGAGTCCTCGATGAGCAGTTCTTC. This translates into CASSRDRVLDEQFF. J is TRBJ2-1 and V is TRBV3-1, with 7 bases lining up with TRBD1. The CDR3 consists of 14 residues. V lost 4 bases, J lost 8 bases, and 8 bases stayed unmatched. Germline V gives CDR1 LGHDT, CDR2 YNNKEL (reference sequence).

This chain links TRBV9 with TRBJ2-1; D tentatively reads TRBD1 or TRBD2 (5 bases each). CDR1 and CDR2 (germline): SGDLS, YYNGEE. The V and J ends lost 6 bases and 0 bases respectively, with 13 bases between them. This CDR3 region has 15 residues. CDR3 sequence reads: CASTRGGSSYNEQFF. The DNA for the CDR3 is TGTGCCAGCACCCGTGGGGGAAGCTCCTACAATGAGCAGTTCTTC.

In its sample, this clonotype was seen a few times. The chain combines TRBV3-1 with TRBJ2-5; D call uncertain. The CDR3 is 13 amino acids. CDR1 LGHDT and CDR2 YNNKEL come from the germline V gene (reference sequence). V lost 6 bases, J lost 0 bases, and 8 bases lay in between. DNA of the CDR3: TGTGCCAGCAGAAAAGGGTACCAAGAGACCCAGTACTTC. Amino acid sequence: CASRKGYQETQYF.

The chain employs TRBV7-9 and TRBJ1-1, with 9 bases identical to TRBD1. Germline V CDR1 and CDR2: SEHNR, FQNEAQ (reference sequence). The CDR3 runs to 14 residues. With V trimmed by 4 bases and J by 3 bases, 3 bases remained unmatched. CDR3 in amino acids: CASSSGQGHTEAFF. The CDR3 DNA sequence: TGTGCCAGCAGCTCGGGACAGGGACACACTGAAGCTTTCTTT.